The 14 T cell receptor beta chains below come from one sample, sequenced in a study of blood T cell repertoires in COVID-19. Clones were read by immunoSEQ multiplex PCR, and TCRdb kept only the in-frame ones, dropping some. The data show 40,000 to 45,000 clones, 85% to 95% seen once. Sequenced: peripheral blood. The origin of the receptors is a human donor in a cohort sampled during active COVID-19.

V and J are TRBV5-5 and TRBJ1-2; TRBD1 aligns across 7 bases. Germline CDR1 and CDR2: SGHKS and YYEKEE (reference sequence). After removal of 1 base from V and 7 bases from J, the junction contained 13 bases not matched to a gene. There are 16 residues in the CDR3. The CDR3 DNA reads TGTGCCAGCAGCTTGAGTCGGGACAGTCCAACGGTTGGCTACACCTTC. It codes for CASSLSRDSPTVGYTF.

This clone was seen once. This chain connects TRBV6-6 to TRBJ2-7; TRBD2 agrees at 10 bases. Germline V gene sequence: CDR1 MNHNY, CDR2 SVGAGI (reference sequence). The trim removed 5 bases at V and 3 bases at J, leaving 4 bases unmatched. This CDR3 comprises 14 residues. In nucleotides, the CDR3 is TGTGCCAGCAGTATAGCGGGGGGAAACTACGAGCAGTACTTC. This gives the protein CASSIAGGNYEQYF.

The V and J genes are TRBV5-4 and TRBJ2-4, with D uncertain. The germline V gene has CDR1 SGHNT and CDR2 YYREEE (reference sequence). V dropped 0 bases and J dropped 6 bases, with 4 bases sitting between them. This CDR3 is built from 12 residues. The CDR3 here is CASSLDLNIQYF. DNA for the CDR3: TGTGCCAGCAGCTTGGATCTAAACATTCAGTACTTC.

The chain is built from TRBV9 and TRBJ2-2; 7 bases are a match to TRBD2. This CDR3 comprises 15 residues. Germline V gene lookup returns CDR1 SGDLS and CDR2 YYNGEE. V lost 4 bases and J lost 7; bases outside the gene matches: 10. As DNA, the CDR3 is TGTGCCAGCAGCCCCCGACTAGCAGTTATCGGGGAGCTGTTTTTT. Residues: CASSPRLAVIGELFF.

This clone was found once. The genes are TRBV14 and TRBJ2-7, with a tentative D call TRBD1 (6 bases). The CDR3 length is 15 residues. V was pared by 5 bases and J by 2 bases, with 16 bases between. Germline values: CDR1 SGHDN, CDR2 FVKESK. CDR3 protein: CASSTTGENPYEQYF. CDR3 bases: TGTGCCAGCAGCACGACAGGAGAAAACCCCTACGAGCAGTACTTC.

The V and J genes are TRBV28 and TRBJ2-2; possibly TRBD1 for D (6 bases). Germline assignment: CDR1 MDHEN and CDR2 SYDVKM. V shed 3 bases and J shed 5 bases, with 10 bases lying between them. The CDR3 extends over 14 amino acids. CDR3 sequence reads: CASSLDSLTGELFF. The CDR3 DNA reads TGTGCCAGCAGTTTGGACAGCCTAACCGGGGAGCTGTTTTTT. The whole variable domain, filled in from reference TRBV28 and TRBJ2-2, reads DVKVTQSSRYLVKRTGEKVFLECVQDMDHENMFWYRQDPGLGLRLIYFSYDVKMKEKGDIPEGYSVSREKKERFSLILESASTNQTSMYLCASSLDSLTGELFFGEGSRLTVL.

The rearrangement links TRBV6-1 to TRBJ2-1; D ambiguous. The CDR3 spans 12 residues. Germline CDR1 MNHNS, CDR2 SASEGT. The V end lost 3 bases, the J end lost 10 bases, and 10 bases lay between the germline ends. For the CDR3, the DNA is TGTGCCAGCAGTGACGGGTTCCGCGAGCAGTTCTTC. This codes for CASSDGFREQFF.

V and J are TRBV11-2 and TRBJ2-3; TRBD1 matches 7 bases. The CDR3 has 15 amino acids. CDR1 and CDR2 (germline): SGHAT, FQNNGV. The V gene end was trimmed by 1 base and the J gene end by 3 bases; junction bases not matched to a gene: 4. CDR3 in amino acids: CASSLGPGGTDTQYF. The CDR3 DNA sequence: TGTGCCAGCAGCTTAGGTCCAGGGGGTACAGATACGCAGTATTTT. The full variable domain, completed using reference TRBV11-2 and TRBJ2-3, is EAGVAQSPRYKIIEKRQSVAFWCNPISGHATLYWYQQILGQGPKLLIQFQNNGVVDDSQLPKDRFSAERLKGVDSTLKIQPAKLEDSAVYLCASSLGPGGTDTQYFGPGTRLTVL.

The chain links TRBV15 to TRBJ2-4, with 11 bases fitting TRBD2. The germline V gene has CDR1 LNHNV and CDR2 YYDKDF (reference sequence). V lost 0 bases and J lost 2; bases outside the gene matches: 9. The CDR3 consists of 19 residues. In DNA form, the CDR3 reads TGTGCCACCAGCAGAGATAAGGGGGGACTAGCGGCCCCCAAAAACATTCAGTACTTC. Amino acid sequence: CATSRDKGGLAAPKNIQYF.

The chain uses TRBV4-3 and TRBJ2-7; 15 bases match TRBD2. The germline V gene has CDR1 LGHNA and CDR2 YSLEER. Unmatched junction bases numbered 15, after V lost 1 base and J lost 5 bases. The CDR3 runs to 20 residues. CDR3 DNA sequence: TGCGCCAGCAGCCAAGGTGGCCCGAACGGACTAGCGGGAGGGAGGAACGAGCAGTACTTC. Protein: CASSQGGPNGLAGGRNEQYF.

The chain links TRBV7-3 to TRBJ1-3; D gene ambiguous. Germline values: CDR1 SGHTA, CDR2 FQGTGA. V was clipped by 2 bases and J by 7 bases, with 12 bases between them. This CDR3 region has 14 residues. The CDR3 nucleotides are TGTGCCAGCAGCTTAGGCCCGGGAGGGAACACCATATATTTT. This codes for CASSLGPGGNTIYF.

The rearrangement uses TRBV4-3 and TRBJ1-2; no reliable D call. The V gene's germline CDR1 is LGHNA and CDR2 YSLEER. The CDR3 has 15 residues. The germline V and J ends were trimmed by 0 bases and 4 bases, with 12 bases remaining between them. The CDR3 is CASSQDHGIGYGYTF. The CDR3 DNA reads TGCGCCAGCAGCCAAGATCACGGGATCGGCTATGGCTACACCTTC.

The rearrangement uses TRBV5-6 and TRBJ1-2; the match to TRBD1 covers 11 bases. Germline CDR1 is SGHDT and CDR2 is YYEEEE. The length of the CDR3 is 15 residues. After removal of 3 bases from V and 2 bases from J, the junction contained 3 bases not matched to a gene. DNA of the CDR3: TGTGCCAGCAGCTGGGGGACAGGGGGGAACTATGGCTACACCTTC. It is translated as CASSWGTGGNYGYTF. The full variable domain, in which reference TRBV5-6 and TRBJ1-2 provide the parts outside the CDR3, is DAGVTQSPTHLIKTRGQQVTLRCSPKSGHDTVSWYQQALGQGPQFIFQYYEEEERQRGNFPDRFSGHQFPNYSSELNVNALLLGDSALYLCASSWGTGGNYGYTFGSGTRLTVV.

The rearrangement uses TRBV9 and TRBJ2-1; D possibly corresponds to TRBD1 (6 bases). The CDR3 covers 18 residues. V was shortened by 0 bases and J by 0 bases, with 16 bases between the two germline ends. In germline, CDR1 is SGDLS, CDR2 YYNGEE. The CDR3: CASSVGAGVLISYNEQFF. DNA for the CDR3: TGTGCCAGCAGCGTAGGGGCAGGGGTGCTCATCTCCTACAATGAGCAGTTCTTC.